The 9 T cell receptor beta chains in this list originate from one sample, sequenced in a study of T cells in Graves' hyperthyroidism and ophthalmopathy. What was amplified from RNA transcripts were TCR beta CDR3 regions. HTBI primers were used for first-round RT-PCR of the TCR CDR3. TCRdb itself ran the multiplex PCR reads through MiXCR, one entry per CDR3 protein. Among more than 350,000 distinct CDR3 sequences listed, more than 14% were seen once. The sequenced sample was blood. These receptor sequences come from a woman younger than 45 with Graves' ophthalmopathy.

This clonotype was counted many times. The V and J genes are TRBV7-2 and TRBJ2-1; 7 bases agree with TRBD2. CDR1 SGHTA and CDR2 FQGNSA come from the germline V gene. V lost 5 bases, J lost 8 bases, and 6 bases stayed unmatched. The CDR3 runs 13 residues. The CDR3 is CASSTLAGYEQFF. The CDR3 nucleotides are TGTGCCAGCAGCACCTTAGCGGGCTATGAGCAGTTCTTC.

About this clonotype: A read error is possible here, since a much larger clone lies one base away. The rearrangement links TRBV12-3 or TRBV12-4 to TRBJ2-1; unclear D gene. The CDR3 loop spans 11 amino acids. V was trimmed by 3 bases and J by 8 bases, leaving 5 bases between them. CDR3 in DNA: TGTGCCAGCAGTTTTATCTATGAGCAGTTCTTC. This translates into CASSFIYEQFF.

Worth noting for this clonotype: Just one base apart from a much larger clone, this may be a read error. The genes are TRBV28 and TRBJ2-7; 12 bases agree with TRBD1. The CDR3 runs 15 residues. V dropped 6 bases and J dropped 8; count of bases not matched to a gene: 11. The germline gives CDR1 MDHEN, CDR2 SYDVKM. The CDR3 protein is CASRASGTGGRKQYF. DNA for the CDR3: TGTGCCAGCAGGGCTAGCGGGACAGGGGGCCGCAAGCAGTACTTC.

At least ten counts were recorded for this clonotype. The CDR3 bases are TGTGCCAGCAGTTGGGACAGGGTAAAAACTAGCACAGATACGCAGTATTTT. This gives the protein CASSWDRVKTSTDTQYF. V usage is TRBV27 and J usage is TRBJ2-3; 9 nucleotides align to TRBD1. The CDR3 is made up of 17 amino acids. The V segment lost 4 bases and the J segment 0 bases; nucleotides outside the gene matches: 8. The germline V gene has CDR1 MNHEY and CDR2 SMNVEV (reference sequence).

This clonotype was observed at least ten times. J is TRBJ2-1 and V is TRBV11-2; 15 nucleotides agree with TRBD2. The length of the CDR3 is 19 residues. Germline CDR1 is SGHAT and CDR2 is FQNNGV. The ends lost 5 bases at V and 3 bases at J; junction bases unmatched: 11. This chain's CDR3 is CASSPLGLAGGKVYNEQFF. The CDR3 DNA reads TGTGCCAGCAGCCCCTTGGGACTAGCGGGGGGTAAGGTCTACAATGAGCAGTTCTTC.

The table lists this clonotype with many counts. The genes are TRBV7-9 and TRBJ2-3, with 10 nucleotides matching TRBD2. The CDR3 runs to 15 residues. Per germline, CDR1 SEHNR and CDR2 FQNEAQ (reference sequence). The junction had 5 bases not matched to a gene; V was cut back by 6 bases and J by 2 bases. In DNA, the CDR3 is TGTGCCAGCAGGGGCAGCGGGGGGGTCACAGATACGCAGTATTTT. It encodes CASRGSGGVTDTQYF.

This clonotype was counted at least ten times. V gene TRBV2 combines with J gene TRBJ2-2; a weak D match, TRBD2 (6 bases). Germline-derived CDR1 and CDR2 are SNHLY and FYNNEI. Deletions cut 8 bases from V and 0 bases from J, with 13 bases between. This CDR3 region has 15 residues. The CDR3 reads CASAWGDSNTGELFF. CDR3 nucleotide sequence: TGTGCCAGCGCATGGGGGGACTCGAACACCGGGGAGCTGTTTTTT.

In its sample, this clonotype was seen many times. The rearrangement links TRBV20-1 to TRBJ2-7, with unresolved D. Germline V gene sequence: CDR1 DFQATT, CDR2 SNEGSKA (reference sequence). Trimming took 6 bases from V and 4 from J, leaving 19 bases between them. The CDR3 has 14 residues. CDR3 amino acids: CSAGSQGIGYEQYF. In nucleotides, the CDR3 is TGCAGTGCGGGCTCACAAGGAATTGGTTACGAGCAGTACTTC.

The chain carries TRBV27 and TRBJ2-2; D ambiguous. Looked up from germline, CDR1 is MNHEY and CDR2 is SMNVEV (reference sequence). V was shortened by 10 bases and J by 7 bases, with 13 bases between the two germline ends. There are 12 residues in the CDR3. The CDR3 region is CATRRDIGELFF. CDR3 DNA: TGTGCCACCCGAAGGGATATCGGGGAGCTGTTTTTT.